Below are 30 T cell receptor beta chains sequenced from a single sample in a study of cytomegalovirus exposure and HLA in healthy donors. The PCR used 60 Vbeta and 13 Jbeta primers. The repertoire was sequenced with immunoSEQ multiplex PCR; TCRdb's copy has only in-frame clones and lacks some. This sample has approximately 170,000 clones, with 80% to 85% found just once. Sequenced input: PBMCs. The source is a male donor in good health and CMV-seronegative.

The rearrangement joins TRBV13 to TRBJ1-1, with D perhaps matching TRBD1 (5 bases). V lost 0 bases and J 5 bases, leaving 7 bases between the germline ends. The CDR3 covers 13 residues. Germline-derived CDR1 and CDR2 are PRHDT and FYEKMQ (reference sequence). CDR3 bases: TGTGCCAGCAGCTTAGGCGGGGGGACTGAAGCTTTCTTT. Translating gives CASSLGGGTEAFF.

V gene TRBV27 combines with J gene TRBJ1-2, with D unclear. Germline V gene sequence: CDR1 MNHEY, CDR2 SMNVEV (reference sequence). The CDR3 covers 15 residues. Trimming stripped 6 bases from V and 7 bases from J, with 21 bases between. As DNA, the CDR3 is TGTGCCAGCAGGCCCCTCGGGGAGTTACGTGGTGGCTACACCTTC. It codes for CASRPLGELRGGYTF.

This clone came up a few times. This chain links TRBV7-8 with TRBJ1-6, with 8 bases lining up with TRBD1. Trimming cost V 4 bases and J 4 bases; bases outside gene matches: 12. The CDR3 runs to 18 residues. In germline, CDR1 is SGHVS, CDR2 FQNEAQ. For the CDR3, the DNA is TGTGCCAGCAGCTCCCCCGTCTGGGGACAGGTGTATAATTCACCCCTCCACTTT. Protein: CASSSPVWGQVYNSPLHF. The full variable domain, with the rest looked up from reference TRBV7-8 and TRBJ1-6, is GAGVSQSPRYKVAKRGQDVALRCDPISGHVSLFWYQQALGQGPEFLTYFQNEAQLDKSGLPSDRFFAERPEGSVSTLKIQRTQQEDSAVYLCASSSPVWGQVYNSPLHFGNGTRLTVT.

This chain connects TRBV5-4 to TRBJ1-2; TRBD1 aligns across 11 bases. Germline V gene lookup returns CDR1 SGHNT and CDR2 YYREEE (reference sequence). V lost 4 bases, J lost 5 bases, and 10 bases stayed unmatched. This CDR3 has 16 residues. CDR3 sequence (DNA): TGTGCCAGCAGCCTGCCGCGGACAGGGGGCAGATATGGCTACACCTTC. Amino acid sequence: CASSLPRTGGRYGYTF.

This clone has just one count. The chain joins TRBV27 to TRBJ1-1, with TRBD1 matching 7 bases. In germline, CDR1 is MNHEY, CDR2 SMNVEV (reference sequence). V lost 6 bases and J lost 0; bases outside the gene matches: 7. The CDR3 consists of 15 residues. The CDR3 DNA reads TGTGCCAGCAGGAACAGACAGGGCGTGAACACTGAAGCTTTCTTT. Translation: CASRNRQGVNTEAFF.

This chain links TRBV5-5 with TRBJ1-6; D uncertain. V was pared by 5 bases and J by 0 bases, with 9 bases between. The CDR3 totals 15 residues. The germline CDR1 and CDR2 sequences are SGHKS and YYEKEE (reference sequence). In nucleotides, the CDR3 is TGTGCCAGCAGTCTTCGCTACTCCTATAATTCACCCCTCCACTTT. It translates to CASSLRYSYNSPLHF. Supplemented by reference TRBV5-5 and TRBJ1-6, the full variable domain reads DAGVTQSPTHLIKTRGQQVTLRCSPISGHKSVSWYQQVLGQGPQFIFQYYEKEERGRGNFPDRFSARQFPNYSSELNVNALLLGDSALYLCASSLRYSYNSPLHFGNGTRLTVT.

This rearrangement joins TRBV7-9 to TRBJ1-1; no firm D call. The ends were cut back, 2 bases at V and 0 bases at J, with 10 bases in the middle. The CDR3 runs 15 residues. Looked up from germline, CDR1 is SEHNR and CDR2 is FQNEAQ (reference sequence). As DNA, the CDR3 is TGTGCCAGCAGCTTACAAGCGTGGATGAACACTGAAGCTTTCTTT. Translated: CASSLQAWMNTEAFF.

The V and J genes are TRBV7-2 and TRBJ2-7, with TRBD2 as a possible D gene (6 bases). Between the trimmed V and J ends, which lost 5 bases and 5 bases, there was a span of 22 bases. CDR3 length: 16 residues. Germline values: CDR1 SGHTA, CDR2 FQGNSA. The CDR3 loop reads CASSLGTFPPRDEQYF. In DNA form, the CDR3 reads TGTGCCAGCAGCCTGGGGACTTTCCCACCCCGGGACGAGCAGTACTTC.

In its sample, this clone was seen a few times. This chain connects TRBV30 to TRBJ1-1; D is unresolved. The germline V and J ends were trimmed by 1 base and 3 bases, with 9 bases remaining between them. There are 13 residues in the CDR3. The germline V gene encodes CDR1 GTSNPN and CDR2 SVGIG (reference sequence). DNA for the CDR3: TGTGCCTGGAGTGCGGGGTTCTACACTGAAGCTTTCTTT. This gives the protein CAWSAGFYTEAFF.

This chain connects TRBV7-2 to TRBJ1-5; 7 nucleotides match TRBD1. V shed 5 bases, J shed 0 bases, and the junction held 10 bases outside the gene matches. This CDR3 has 17 amino acids. Germline assignment: CDR1 SGHTA and CDR2 FQGNSA. DNA of the CDR3: TGTGCCAGCAGCAACCGGGACAGACTCAATAGCAATCAGCCCCAGCATTTT. Its translation: CASSNRDRLNSNQPQHF. Complete variable domain (other parts from reference TRBV7-2 and TRBJ1-5): GAGVSQSPSNKVTEKGKDVELRCDPISGHTALYWYRQSLGQGLEFLIYFQGNSAPDKSGLPSDRFSAERTGGSVSTLTIQRTQQEDSAVYLCASSNRDRLNSNQPQHFGDGTRLSIL.

J is TRBJ1-4 and V is TRBV28; tentative D call: TRBD1 (6 bases). Germline-derived CDR1 and CDR2 are MDHEN and SYDVKM. CDR3 length: 15 residues. Trimming pared 7 bases from V and 3 bases from J, leaving 15 bases between. The CDR3 loop is CASTDLDRPNEKLFF. The CDR3 DNA is TGTGCCAGCACCGATCTGGACAGACCTAATGAAAAACTGTTTTTT.

This sequence joins TRBV6-5 and TRBJ1-2, with D perhaps TRBD1 (6 bases). Germline V CDR1 and CDR2: MNHEY, SVGAGI. V dropped 6 bases and J dropped 4 bases, with 12 bases sitting between them. The CDR3 contains 13 residues. The DNA for the CDR3 is TGTGCCAGCAGGGAACAGGGCGTCTATGGCTACACCTTC. It specifies CASREQGVYGYTF.

V gene TRBV29-1 combines with J gene TRBJ1-1; 8 bases fit TRBD1. V was clipped by 2 bases and J by 5 bases; unmatched bases: 4. Per germline, CDR1 SQVTM and CDR2 ANQGSEA. The CDR3 covers 13 residues. CDR3: CSVEYRGGTEAFF. CDR3 bases: TGCAGCGTTGAATACAGGGGGGGGACTGAAGCTTTCTTT.

The chain carries TRBV4-1 and TRBJ2-1, with a weak D call TRBD1 (5 bases). This CDR3 has 13 residues. Germline CDR1 MGHRA, CDR2 YSYEKL. V lost 0 bases to trimming and J lost 10 bases, with 10 bases between them. CDR3 bases: TGCGCCAGCAGCCAAGAGGGGCCGCGCGAGCAGTTCTTC. This gives the protein CASSQEGPREQFF.

The V and J genes are TRBV19 and TRBJ1-2; possibly TRBD1 for D (5 bases). V lost 5 bases to trimming and J lost 1 base, with 11 bases between them. The CDR3 totals 14 residues. The germline gives CDR1 LNHDA, CDR2 SQIVND (reference sequence). DNA for the CDR3: TGTGCCAGTAGTGAGACAGCGATTAACTATGGCTACACCTTC. It encodes CASSETAINYGYTF.

This clone has a handful of counts. The sample has other DNA sequences that encode this CDR3 too. The chain links TRBV5-1 to TRBJ2-7; D might be TRBD2 (7 bases). The germline V gene encodes CDR1 SGHRS and CDR2 YFSETQ. V lost 0 bases and J lost 3, with 13 bases in between. This CDR3 contains 15 residues. CDR3: CASSLEGGGIYEQYF. The CDR3 coding sequence is TGCGCCAGCAGCTTGGAGGGGGGGGGAATCTACGAGCAGTACTTC.

V and J are TRBV27 and TRBJ1-3; possible D gene TRBD1, 6 bases. V dropped 2 bases and J dropped 2 bases, with 13 bases sitting between them. CDR3 length: 16 residues. From germline, CDR1 is MNHEY and CDR2 SMNVEV (reference sequence). CDR3 coding DNA: TGTGCCAGCAGTTTAAAACAGGGTCCCCCTGGAAACACCATATATTTT. As protein: CASSLKQGPPGNTIYF.

The chain joins TRBV19 to TRBJ2-3; 7 bases are a match to TRBD2. Germline V gene lookup returns CDR1 LNHDA and CDR2 SQIVND (reference sequence). This CDR3 has 19 amino acids. Losses at the gene ends were 0 bases for V and 4 bases for J; bases not matched to a gene: 16. CDR3 DNA sequence: TGTGCCAGTAGTATAGATCGGGGGTCTAGCGTACGGGAGGCAGATACGCAGTATTTT. The encoded protein is CASSIDRGSSVREADTQYF.

J is TRBJ2-1 and V is TRBV4-1, with D possibly matching TRBD1 (5 bases). There are 15 residues in the CDR3. Trimming took 2 bases from V and 5 from J, leaving 13 bases between them. CDR1 MGHRA and CDR2 YSYEKL come from the germline V gene. The CDR3 is CASSQFQGPHNEQFF. The CDR3 DNA sequence: TGCGCCAGCAGCCAATTTCAGGGCCCACACAATGAGCAGTTCTTC.

CDR3 DNA: TGCGCCAGCAGCTTGGGTGCGTACACCGGGGAGCTGTTTTTT. Amino acids: CASSLGAYTGELFF. The chain combines TRBV5-1 with TRBJ2-2; D is uncertain. Deletions cut 0 bases from V and 3 bases from J, with 6 bases between. The CDR3 extends over 14 amino acids. The germline CDR1 and CDR2 sequences are SGHRS and YFSETQ.

The chain uses TRBV2 and TRBJ1-5; no clear D gene. CDR1 is SNHLY and CDR2 is FYNNEI in the germline V gene. V was cut by 5 bases and J by 0 bases, with 8 bases left in between. This CDR3 is built from 14 residues. Here the CDR3 DNA reads TGTGCCAGCAGTATGGCGGTTAGCAATCAGCCCCAGCATTTT. Its protein is CASSMAVSNQPQHF. The full variable domain, with the rest looked up from reference TRBV2 and TRBJ1-5, is EPEVTQTPSHQVTQMGQEVILRCVPISNHLYFYWYRQILGQKVEFLVSFYNNEISEKSEIFDDQFSVERPDGSNFTLKIRSTKLEDSAMYFCASSMAVSNQPQHFGDGTRLSIL.

This clone was seen a single time. The chain recombines TRBV6-1 with TRBJ1-1; D is possibly TRBD1 (6 bases). CDR1 is MNHNS, CDR2 SASEGT, per germline. The CDR3 is 15 amino acids. Trimming cost V 6 bases and J 6 bases, with 20 bases left between them. The CDR3 nucleotides read TGTGCCAGCAGGGGAGGGGTAGGGGGGTCGGCTGAAGCTTTCTTT. This sequence encodes CASRGGVGGSAEAFF.

The rearrangement uses TRBV11-2 and TRBJ2-5; 8 bases fit TRBD1. This CDR3 comprises 13 residues. The V gene's germline CDR1 is SGHAT and CDR2 FQNNGV. V shed 4 bases, J shed 4 bases, and the junction held 2 bases outside the gene matches. The CDR3 loop reads CASSSGQGETQYF. The CDR3 nucleotides are TGTGCCAGCAGCTCCGGACAGGGAGAGACCCAGTACTTC. The entire variable domain, with the rest obtained from reference TRBV11-2 and TRBJ2-5, is as follows: EAGVAQSPRYKIIEKRQSVAFWCNPISGHATLYWYQQILGQGPKLLIQFQNNGVVDDSQLPKDRFSAERLKGVDSTLKIQPAKLEDSAVYLCASSSGQGETQYFGPGTRLLVL.

J is TRBJ2-2 and V is TRBV15; possibly TRBD1 for D (7 bases). CDR3 size: 15 residues. V was shortened by 4 bases and J by 5 bases, with 14 bases between the two germline ends. Per the germline V gene, CDR1 is LNHNV and CDR2 is YYDKDF (reference sequence). The CDR3 coding sequence is TGTGCCACCAGCATCGACCAGGGGGGTACCGGGGAGCTGTTTTTT. Its protein product is CATSIDQGGTGELFF.

J is TRBJ2-5 and V is TRBV5-4; 9 bases match TRBD2. Germline-derived CDR1 and CDR2 are SGHNT and YYREEE (reference sequence). The length of the CDR3 is 15 residues. With V trimmed by 0 bases and J by 5 bases, 5 bases remained unmatched. Here the CDR3 reads CASSLGGGAGETQYF. The CDR3 nucleotides are TGTGCCAGCAGCTTGGGCGGGGGGGCGGGGGAGACCCAGTACTTC.

This clone came up a few times. The chain employs TRBV19 and TRBJ1-3, with a weak D call TRBD1 (5 bases). V dropped 4 bases and J dropped 0 bases, with 16 bases sitting between them. The CDR3 is made up of 17 amino acids. Germline CDR1 is LNHDA and CDR2 is SQIVND (reference sequence). CDR3 sequence reads: CASSTEGGARSGNTIYF. In DNA, the CDR3 is TGTGCCAGTAGTACAGAAGGAGGGGCTCGCTCTGGAAACACCATATATTTT.

The genes are TRBV2 and TRBJ1-1, with D hard to call. V was clipped by 6 bases and J by 5 bases, with 10 bases between them. This CDR3 comprises 12 residues. CDR1 SNHLY and CDR2 FYNNEI come from the germline V gene. The CDR3: CASRAGYTEAFF. Here the CDR3 DNA reads TGTGCCAGCAGAGCGGGTTATACTGAAGCTTTCTTT.

This clone was counted a single time. The chain uses TRBV5-6 and TRBJ1-1, with D possibly being TRBD1 (6 bases). From germline, CDR1 is SGHDT and CDR2 YYEEEE. The CDR3 extends over 17 amino acids. The V end was cut by 0 bases, the J end by 3 bases, with 18 bases between. The DNA of the CDR3 is TGTGCCAGCAGCTTGGAGTTGTGGCAGGGGATAGACACTGAAGCTTTCTTT. Protein: CASSLELWQGIDTEAFF.

The chain recombines TRBV27 with TRBJ2-5, with D perhaps matching TRBD1 (6 bases). The V gene lost 8 bases and the J gene lost 2 bases, with 15 bases spanning the gap. CDR1 and CDR2 (germline): MNHEY, SMNVEV (reference sequence). This CDR3 is 14 amino acids long. CDR3 DNA sequence: TGTGCCAGCTCGGACAGCCAATTTCAAGAGACCCAGTACTTC. Translated: CASSDSQFQETQYF.

V gene TRBV27 combines with J gene TRBJ1-1; D is possibly TRBD1 (6 bases). V was clipped by 1 base and J by 5 bases, with 11 bases between them. The CDR3 is 14 amino acids. From germline, CDR1 is MNHEY and CDR2 SMNVEV (reference sequence). Here the CDR3 reads CASSLYRAGTEAFF. CDR3 nucleotide sequence: TGTGCCAGCAGTTTATACAGGGCTGGGACTGAAGCTTTCTTT.